The TCR beta chain under discussion was sequenced for a study of glioma-infiltrating T cells. The germline CDR1 and CDR2 sequences are SGHTA and FQGNSA. There are 14 residues in the CDR3. Trimming removed 7 bases from V and 0 bases from J, with 12 bases in between. Findings and caveats of the study: Only very few CDR3 sequences appeared in both tissue and blood.

Using RNA template, CDR3s of TCR alpha and beta were amplified with iRepertoire arm-PCR. Via MiXCR, TCRdb re-called the multiplex PCR reads, giving one row per CDR3 protein. The table includes roughly 120,000 distinct CDR3 sequences, approximately 26% detected once. As to this clonotype: The antigen remains unidentified. This could be a read error, since a much larger clone is one nucleotide away.

The source of this sequence is a human donor with low-grade glioma or glioblastoma, undergoing nonglioma brain surgery, or in good health (not recorded which). This sequence joins TRBV7-2 and TRBJ1-1; TRBD1 is a possible D gene (5 bases). The sequenced sample was glioma tissue, nonneoplastic brain tissue, or PBMCs (not recorded which). CDR3 residues: CASNSDSLNTEAFF. In DNA, the CDR3 is TGTGCCAGCAACTCTGACAGTCTGAACACTGAAGCTTTCTTT.